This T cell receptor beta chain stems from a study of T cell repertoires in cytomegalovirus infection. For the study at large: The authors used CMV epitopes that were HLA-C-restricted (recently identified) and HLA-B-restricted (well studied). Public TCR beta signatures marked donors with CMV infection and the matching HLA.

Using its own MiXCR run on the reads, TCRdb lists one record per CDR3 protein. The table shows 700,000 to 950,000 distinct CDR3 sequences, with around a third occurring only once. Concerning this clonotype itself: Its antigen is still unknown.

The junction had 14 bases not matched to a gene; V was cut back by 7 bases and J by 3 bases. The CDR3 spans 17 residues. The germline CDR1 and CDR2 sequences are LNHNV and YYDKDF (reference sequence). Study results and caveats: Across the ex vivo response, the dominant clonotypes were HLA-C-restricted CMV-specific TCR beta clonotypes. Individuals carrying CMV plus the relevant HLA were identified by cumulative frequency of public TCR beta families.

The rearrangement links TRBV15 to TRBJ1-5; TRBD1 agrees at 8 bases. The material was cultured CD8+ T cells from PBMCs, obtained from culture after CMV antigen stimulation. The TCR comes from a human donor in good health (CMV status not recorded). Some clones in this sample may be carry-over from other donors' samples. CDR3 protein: CATNSLGQGPLNQPQHF. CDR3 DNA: TGTGCCACCAACAGTCTCGGACAGGGACCTCTCAATCAGCCCCAGCATTTT. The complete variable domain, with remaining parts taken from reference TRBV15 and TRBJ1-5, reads DAMVIQNPRYQVTQFGKPVTLSCSQTLNHNVMYWYQQKSSQAPKLLFHYYDKDFNNEADTPDNFQSRRPNTSFCFLDIRSPGLGDTAMYLCATNSLGQGPLNQPQHFGDGTRLSIL.